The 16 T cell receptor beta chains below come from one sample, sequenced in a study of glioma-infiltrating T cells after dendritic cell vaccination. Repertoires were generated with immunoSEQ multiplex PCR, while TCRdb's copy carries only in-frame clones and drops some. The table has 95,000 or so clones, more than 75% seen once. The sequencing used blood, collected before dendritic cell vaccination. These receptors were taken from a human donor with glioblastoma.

Here the CDR3 reads CASSTIGGLAGGLYNEQFF. The CDR3 DNA follows: TGTGCCAGCAGCACCATAGGGGGACTAGCGGGAGGGCTCTACAATGAGCAGTTCTTC. V is TRBV13 and J is TRBJ2-1, with 16 bases fitting TRBD2. CDR3 length equals 19 residues. CDR1 and CDR2 from the germline V gene are PRHDT and FYEKMQ (reference sequence). V was clipped by 5 bases and J by 3 bases; unmatched bases: 10. Full variable domain (outside the CDR3, taken from reference TRBV13 and TRBJ2-1): AAGVIQSPRHLIKEKRETATLKCYPIPRHDTVYWYQQGPGQDPQFLISFYEKMQSDKGSIPDRFSAQQFSDYHSELNMSSLELGDSALYFCASSTIGGLAGGLYNEQFFGPGTRLTVL.

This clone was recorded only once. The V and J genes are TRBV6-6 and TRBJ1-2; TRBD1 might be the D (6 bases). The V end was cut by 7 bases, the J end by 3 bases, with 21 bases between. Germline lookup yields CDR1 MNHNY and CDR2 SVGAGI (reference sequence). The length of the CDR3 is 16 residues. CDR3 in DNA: TGTGCCAGCAACAGGGACACGCTGATCACCGACTATGGCTACACCTTC. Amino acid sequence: CASNRDTLITDYGYTF.

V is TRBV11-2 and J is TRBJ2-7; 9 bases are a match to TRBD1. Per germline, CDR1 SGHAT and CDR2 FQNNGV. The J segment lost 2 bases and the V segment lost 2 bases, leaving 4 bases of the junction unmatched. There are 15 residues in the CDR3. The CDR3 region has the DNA TGTGCCAGCAGCTTACGAACAGGGGGCACCTACGAGCAGTACTTC. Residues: CASSLRTGGTYEQYF.

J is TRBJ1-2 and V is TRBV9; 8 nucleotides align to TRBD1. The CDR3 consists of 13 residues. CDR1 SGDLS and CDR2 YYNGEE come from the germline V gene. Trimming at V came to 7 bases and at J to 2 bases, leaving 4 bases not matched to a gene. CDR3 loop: CASHGQGNYGYTF. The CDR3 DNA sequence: TGTGCCAGCCATGGACAGGGAAACTATGGCTACACCTTC.

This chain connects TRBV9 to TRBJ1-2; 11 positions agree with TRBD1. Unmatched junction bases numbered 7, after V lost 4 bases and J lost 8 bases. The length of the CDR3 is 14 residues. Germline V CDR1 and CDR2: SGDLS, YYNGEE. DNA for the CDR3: TGTGCCAGCAGCCCCGGACAGGGGGCGCACGGCTACACCTTC. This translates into CASSPGQGAHGYTF.

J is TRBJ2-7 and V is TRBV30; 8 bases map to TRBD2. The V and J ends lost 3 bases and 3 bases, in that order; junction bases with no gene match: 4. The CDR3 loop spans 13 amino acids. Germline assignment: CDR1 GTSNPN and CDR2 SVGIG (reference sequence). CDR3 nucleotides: TGTGCCTGGAGCCCCGGGACTAGCTACGAGCAGTACTTC. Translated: CAWSPGTSYEQYF.

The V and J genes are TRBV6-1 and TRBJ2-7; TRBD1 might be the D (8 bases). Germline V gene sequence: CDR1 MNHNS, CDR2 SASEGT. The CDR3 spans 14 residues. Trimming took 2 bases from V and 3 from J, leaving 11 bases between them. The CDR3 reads CASSETGGGYEQYF. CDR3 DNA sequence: TGTGCCAGCAGTGAAACAGGGGGGGGCTACGAGCAGTACTTC.

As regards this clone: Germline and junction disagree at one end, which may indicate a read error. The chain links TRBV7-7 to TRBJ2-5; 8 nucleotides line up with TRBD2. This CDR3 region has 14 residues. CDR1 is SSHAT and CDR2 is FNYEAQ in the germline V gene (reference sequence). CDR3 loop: CASSFGLAQETQYF. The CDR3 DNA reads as TGTGCTAGCAGCTTCGGACTAGCTCAAGAGACCCAGTACTTC. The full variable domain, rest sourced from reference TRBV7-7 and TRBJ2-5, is GAGVSQSPRYKVTKRGQDVTLRCDPISSHATLYWYQQALGQGPEFLTYFNYEAQPDKSGLPSDRFSAERPEGSISTLTIQRTEQRDSAMYRCASSFGLAQETQYFGPGTRLLVL.

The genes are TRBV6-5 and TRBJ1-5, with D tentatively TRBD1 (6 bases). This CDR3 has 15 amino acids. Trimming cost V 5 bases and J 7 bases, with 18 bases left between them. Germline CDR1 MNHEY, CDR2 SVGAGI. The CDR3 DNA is TGTGCCAGCAGTGTGACAGGCGATCGTGGACAGCCCCAGCATTTT. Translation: CASSVTGDRGQPQHF.

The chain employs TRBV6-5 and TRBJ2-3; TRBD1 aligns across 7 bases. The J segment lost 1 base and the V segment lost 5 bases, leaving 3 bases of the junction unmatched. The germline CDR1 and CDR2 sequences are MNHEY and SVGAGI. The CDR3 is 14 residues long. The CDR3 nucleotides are TGTGCCAGCAGTCAGGGGGTTGGCACAGATACGCAGTATTTT. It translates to CASSQGVGTDTQYF.

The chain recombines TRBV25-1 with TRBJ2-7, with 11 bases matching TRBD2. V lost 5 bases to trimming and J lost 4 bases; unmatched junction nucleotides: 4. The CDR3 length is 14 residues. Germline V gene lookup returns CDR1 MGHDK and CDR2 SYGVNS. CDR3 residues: CASSMASGRYEQYF. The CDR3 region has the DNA TGTGCCAGCAGTATGGCTAGCGGGAGGTACGAGCAGTACTTC.

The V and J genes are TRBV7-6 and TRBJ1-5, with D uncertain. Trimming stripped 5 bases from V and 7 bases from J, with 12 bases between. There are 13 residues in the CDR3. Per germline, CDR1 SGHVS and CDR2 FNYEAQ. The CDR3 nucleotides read TGTGCCAGCAGCCTTGGGAGTAGACAGCCCCAGCATTTT. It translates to CASSLGSRQPQHF.

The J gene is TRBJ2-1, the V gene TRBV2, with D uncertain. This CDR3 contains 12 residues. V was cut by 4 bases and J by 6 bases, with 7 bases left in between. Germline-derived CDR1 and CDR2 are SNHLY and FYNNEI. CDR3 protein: CASSVGGNEQFF. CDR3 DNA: TGTGCCAGCAGTGTAGGCGGCAATGAGCAGTTCTTC. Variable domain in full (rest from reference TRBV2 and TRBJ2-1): EPEVTQTPSHQVTQMGQEVILRCVPISNHLYFYWYRQILGQKVEFLVSFYNNEISEKSEIFDDQFSVERPDGSNFTLKIRSTKLEDSAMYFCASSVGGNEQFFGPGTRLTVL.

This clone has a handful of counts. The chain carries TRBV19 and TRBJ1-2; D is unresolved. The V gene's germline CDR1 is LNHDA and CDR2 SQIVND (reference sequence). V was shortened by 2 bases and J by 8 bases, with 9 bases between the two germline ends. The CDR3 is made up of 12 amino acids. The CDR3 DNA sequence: TGTGCCAGTAGTATACTTAGTAGAGGCTACACCTTC. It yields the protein CASSILSRGYTF.

CDR3 nucleotide sequence: TGTGCCAGCACAGGAACCCGGGGGGGCCACACTGAAGCTTTCTTT. It codes for CASTGTRGGHTEAFF. The chain uses TRBV2 and TRBJ1-1, with D possibly matching TRBD1 (6 bases). CDR3 length equals 15 residues. Trimming stripped 7 bases from V and 3 bases from J, with 18 bases between. Germline V gene sequence: CDR1 SNHLY, CDR2 FYNNEI.

This chain's CDR3 is CASSSPTGELFF. CDR3 nucleotides: TGTGCCAGCAGCTCTCCTACCGGGGAGCTGTTTTTT. The V call is TRBV5-6, the J call TRBJ2-2; D is undetermined. The CDR3 has 12 residues. Germline CDR1 SGHDT, CDR2 YYEEEE. Between the trimmed V and J ends, which lost 3 bases and 5 bases, there was a span of 5 bases.